This TCR beta chain was found in a study of blood T cell repertoires in COVID-19. Overall study context: Researchers got acute and convalescent COVID-19 samples from the United States, Italy and Spain.

The participants were between about 18 and 90 years old and came from fewer than 25 US areas. Clinical history reported by participants formed the basis on which cohorts were assigned. Recovered status in Cohort 3 required two negative PCRs, clearance, or symptom resolution. Trimming removed 7 bases from V and 6 bases from J; junction bases left unmatched: 9. The CDR3 has 14 amino acids. Looked up from germline, CDR1 is SQVTM and CDR2 is ANQGSEA. Libraries were prepared by immunoSEQ multiplex PCR; TCRdb keeps only in-frame clonotypes and omits some of them. The table includes a few hundred thousand clones, over 80% detected once.

The TCR originated in a woman aged 40 to 49 who had recovered from COVID-19. Input material: PBMCs or T cells enriched from blood (not recorded which). The chain combines TRBV29-1 with TRBJ2-7; 13 bases are shared with TRBD2. The CDR3 sequence: CSAFGLAGVGEQYF. DNA for the CDR3: TGCAGCGCTTTCGGACTAGCGGGAGTGGGCGAGCAGTACTTC.